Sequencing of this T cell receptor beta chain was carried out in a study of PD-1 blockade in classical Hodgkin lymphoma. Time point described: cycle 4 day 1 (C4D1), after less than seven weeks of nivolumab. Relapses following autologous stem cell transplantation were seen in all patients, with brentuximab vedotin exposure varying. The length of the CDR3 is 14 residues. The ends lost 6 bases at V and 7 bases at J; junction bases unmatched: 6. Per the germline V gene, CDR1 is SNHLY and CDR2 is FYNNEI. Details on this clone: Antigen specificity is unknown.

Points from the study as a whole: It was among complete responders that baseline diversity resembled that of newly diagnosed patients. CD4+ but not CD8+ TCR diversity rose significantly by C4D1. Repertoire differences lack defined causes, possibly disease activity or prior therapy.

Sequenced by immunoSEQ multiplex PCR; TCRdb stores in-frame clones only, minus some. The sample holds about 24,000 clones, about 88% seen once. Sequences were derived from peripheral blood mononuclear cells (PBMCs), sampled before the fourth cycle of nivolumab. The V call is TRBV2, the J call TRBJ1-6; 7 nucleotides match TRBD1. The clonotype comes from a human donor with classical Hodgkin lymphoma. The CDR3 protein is CASRDRDWNSPLHF. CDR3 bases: TGTGCCAGCAGAGACAGGGATTGGAATTCACCCCTCCACTTT.